These 21 T cell receptor beta chains came from one sample sequenced in a study of blood T cells in healthy people across ages (dated by TCRdb to the mid-2010s). Receptor amplification or capture employed 5' RACE. Sequencing was performed on an Illumina HiSeq 2500. The second PCR ran for about 6 to 12 cycles and used a J-beta primer mix along with a sample-barcoded 5' primer. Clones were called with MiXCR by TCRdb after fastp trimmed the public reads at Q25, and only in-frame beta chains were retained. Identical CDR3 proteins give one entry, which carries the most common genes and DNA. This sample holds some 900,000 distinct CDR3 sequences; roughly 48% were observed only once. Jointly, the top ten make up roughly 13% of the sample. The sample taken for sequencing was blood. These receptors came from a man aged 30-40 years in good health.

The rearrangement joins TRBV28 to TRBJ1-5; unclear D gene. Germline CDR1 is MDHEN and CDR2 is SYDVKM. The V gene lost 4 bases and the J gene lost 2 bases, with 15 bases spanning the gap. The CDR3 contains 16 residues. The CDR3 is CASSYRGFSRNQPQHF. The CDR3 DNA follows: TGTGCCAGCAGTTACCGGGGATTTTCTCGCAATCAGCCCCAGCATTTT.

On this clonotype itself: Since a much larger clone is just one base distant, this may be a read error. This chain connects TRBV6-1 to TRBJ1-5; TRBD1 agrees at 7 bases. With 5 bases clipped from V and 4 bases from J, the junction kept 8 bases outside the gene matches. Germline V gene lookup returns CDR1 MNHNS and CDR2 SASEGT. The CDR3 sequence is 15 residues long. The CDR3, as DNA: TGTGCCAGCAGTCTCTCGGGACAGAATAATCAGCCCCAGCATTTT. It encodes CASSLSGQNNQPQHF.

CDR3 amino acids: CASSLEFSNQPQHF. In DNA, the CDR3 is TGTGCCAGCAGCTTAGAATTTAGCAATCAGCCCCAGCATTTT. The V and J genes are TRBV11-3 and TRBJ1-5; D gene unclear. The CDR3 extends over 14 amino acids. From germline, CDR1 is SGHNT and CDR2 YENEEA. V was pared by 0 bases and J by 0 bases, with 3 bases between.

This clonotype has just a few counts. The rearrangement joins TRBV12-3 or TRBV12-4 to TRBJ2-5; TRBD1 matches 10 bases. The J segment lost 1 base and the V segment lost 3 bases, leaving 11 bases of the junction unmatched. The CDR3 totals 18 residues. In nucleotides, the CDR3 is TGTGCCAGCAGTTTTGAGGACAGGGGGTTCCGGCCCCAAGAGACCCAGTACTTC. Its protein product is CASSFEDRGFRPQETQYF.

The chain recombines TRBV20-1 with TRBJ1-2; 7 bases fit TRBD1. The CDR3 length is 16 residues. CDR1 is DFQATT and CDR2 is SNEGSKA in the germline V gene (reference sequence). The CDR3 DNA follows: TGCAGCAAACCCCTCGACAGGGAAAGTAGCCCCTATGGCTACACCTTC. Protein product: CSKPLDRESSPYGYTF.

The chain links TRBV20-1 to TRBJ2-1; tentatively, D is TRBD2 (6 bases). The CDR3 covers 16 residues. Between the trimmed V and J ends, which lost 7 bases and 8 bases, there was a span of 27 bases. Germline loops: CDR1 DFQATT, CDR2 SNEGSKA (reference sequence). For the CDR3, the DNA is TGCAGTGTGTCAAATCGTATCTGGGAGGTCATCGATGAGCAGTTCTTC. Its protein is CSVSNRIWEVIDEQFF.

Comments on this clonotype: A single base separates this from a much larger clone, so it may be a read error. This rearrangement joins TRBV6-5 to TRBJ1-1; D unclear. The germline gives CDR1 MNHEY, CDR2 SVGAGI. CDR3 length: 14 residues. Trimming shortened V by 5 bases and J by 1 base, and 11 bases separated the two germline ends. CDR3 sequence: CASSDYPGNTEAFF. CDR3 DNA sequence: TGTGCCAGCAGTGACTATCCAGGGAACACTGAAGCTTTCTTT.

In its sample, this clonotype was seen a few times. The gene calls are TRBV20-1 and TRBJ1-1, with TRBD1 matching over 9 bases. CDR1 DFQATT and CDR2 SNEGSKA come from the germline V gene (reference sequence). J was trimmed by 10 bases and V by 3 bases; bases with no gene match: 6. The CDR3 extends over 12 amino acids. For the CDR3, the DNA is TGCAGTGCTAGTGTACAGGGGGCAAGAGCTTTCTTT. Its protein product is CSASVQGARAFF.

This clonotype was recorded many times. This chain's CDR3 is CASSDGSSYEQYF. The CDR3 region has the DNA TGTGCCAGCAGCGACGGTAGCTCCTACGAGCAGTACTTC. This chain links TRBV12-3 or TRBV12-4 with TRBJ2-7; D gene ambiguous. There are 13 residues in the CDR3. Trimming removed 6 bases at V and 0 bases at J, with 9 bases between.

This clonotype was observed a single time. The V and J genes are TRBV7-9 and TRBJ1-2, with D possibly matching TRBD1 (6 bases). CDR3 length: 15 amino acids. The ends were cut back, 4 bases at V and 7 bases at J, with 19 bases in the middle. Germline CDR1 is SEHNR and CDR2 is FQNEAQ (reference sequence). The CDR3 protein is CASSCQQGPSIGYTF. The CDR3 DNA sequence: TGTGCCAGCAGCTGTCAACAGGGACCATCAATTGGCTACACCTTC. The complete variable domain, with remaining parts taken from reference TRBV7-9 and TRBJ1-2, reads DTGVSQNPRHKITKRGQNVTFRCDPISEHNRLYWYRQTLGQGPEFLTYFQNEAQLEKSRLLSDRFSAERPKGSFSTLEIQRTEQGDSAMYLCASSCQQGPSIGYTFGSGTRLTVV.

The rearrangement joins TRBV12-3 or TRBV12-4 to TRBJ1-2; 8 bases agree with TRBD1. The CDR3 extends over 13 amino acids. Trimming removed 6 bases from V and 10 bases from J; junction bases left unmatched: 10. The CDR3 spells CASSLTGGMDYTF. The CDR3 bases are TGTGCCAGCAGCCTCACAGGGGGAATGGACTACACCTTC.

The chain links TRBV10-3 to TRBJ2-7, with a tentative D call TRBD2 (5 bases). V lost 3 bases, J lost 6 bases, and 12 bases lay in between. The CDR3 is 13 amino acids. Germline V gene sequence: CDR1 ENHRY, CDR2 SYGVKD. The CDR3 spells CAISDEGGPEQYF. In nucleotides, the CDR3 is TGTGCCATCAGTGATGAGGGTGGTCCCGAGCAGTACTTC.

The chain recombines TRBV20-1 with TRBJ2-3; possibly TRBD1 or TRBD2 for D (5 bases each). Looked up from germline, CDR1 is DFQATT and CDR2 is SNEGSKA (reference sequence). This CDR3 has 14 amino acids. V was trimmed by 3 bases and J by 1 base, leaving 11 bases between them. The CDR3 sequence is CSARDGAGTDTQYF. For the CDR3, the DNA is TGCAGTGCTAGGGACGGGGCGGGCACAGATACGCAGTATTTT.

This clonotype was seen a handful of times. CDR3 region: CASRRDRSTYNEQFF. The CDR3 coding sequence is TGTGCCAGCAGGCGGGACAGAAGCACCTACAATGAGCAGTTCTTC. V is TRBV7-2 and J is TRBJ2-1, with a possible D match to TRBD1 (7 bases). Germline V CDR1 and CDR2: SGHTA, FQGNSA. The CDR3 runs 15 residues. V dropped 6 bases and J dropped 2 bases, with 14 bases sitting between them. Looking up the rest from reference TRBV7-2 and TRBJ2-1 gives the full variable domain: GAGVSQSPSNKVTEKGKDVELRCDPISGHTALYWYRQSLGQGLEFLIYFQGNSAPDKSGLPSDRFSAERTGGSVSTLTIQRTQQEDSAVYLCASRRDRSTYNEQFFGPGTRLTVL.

Here the CDR3 DNA reads TGTGCCAGCAGCCTTAGGACAAGGGCCAGCAATCAGCCCCAGCATTTT. This encodes CASSLRTRASNQPQHF. This chain links TRBV14 with TRBJ1-5; a possible D gene is TRBD1 (5 bases). The V gene lost 4 bases and the J gene lost 1 base, with 14 bases spanning the gap. This CDR3 has 16 residues. CDR1 is SGHDN and CDR2 is FVKESK in the germline V gene.

The V call is TRBV2, the J call TRBJ2-6; possible D gene TRBD1, 5 bases. The CDR3 is made up of 16 amino acids. The V gene lost 10 bases and the J gene lost 2 bases, with 18 bases spanning the gap. The germline V gene encodes CDR1 SNHLY and CDR2 FYNNEI. CDR3 in amino acids: CATPNNPGTGANVLTF. Here the CDR3 DNA reads TGTGCCACCCCAAACAACCCAGGGACTGGGGCCAACGTCCTGACTTTC.

This clonotype was seen a few times. The chain carries TRBV4-3 and TRBJ1-1, with D possibly TRBD1 on 5 matching bases. Germline assignment: CDR1 LGHNA and CDR2 YSLEER. This CDR3 is built from 14 residues. With 6 bases removed from V and 3 bases from J, the gap between germline ends came to 14 bases. CDR3 loop: CASRLRQRDTEAFF. Written as DNA, the CDR3 is TGCGCCAGCAGATTAAGACAGAGAGACACTGAAGCTTTCTTT.

The chain joins TRBV14 to TRBJ2-1, with 7 bases matching TRBD1. Trimming removed 2 bases from V and 8 bases from J; junction bases left unmatched: 12. This CDR3 contains 16 residues. Germline values: CDR1 SGHDN, CDR2 FVKESK. The CDR3 sequence is CASSQQGTVGVDEQFF. The CDR3 DNA reads as TGTGCCAGCAGCCAACAAGGGACAGTAGGAGTCGATGAGCAGTTCTTC.

The chain couples TRBV3-1 to TRBJ2-1; D may be TRBD1 (6 bases). V was cut by 4 bases and J by 0 bases, with 16 bases left in between. CDR1 and CDR2 from the germline V gene are LGHDT and YNNKEL (reference sequence). This CDR3 is built from 17 residues. The CDR3 coding sequence is TGTGCCAGCAGCCCAACAAGAAGAGGGGGCTCCTACAATGAGCAGTTCTTC. Amino acid sequence: CASSPTRRGGSYNEQFF.

This clonotype was seen more than once but under ten times. V gene TRBV4-3 combines with J gene TRBJ2-2; maybe TRBD1 (6 bases). Germline-derived CDR1 and CDR2 are LGHNA and YSLEER. The CDR3 contains 15 residues. Trimming left V 3 bases short and J 2 bases short, with 10 bases between. The CDR3 DNA follows: TGCGCCAGCAGCCAGGCAGGGGTTAACACCGGGGAGCTGTTTTTT. Translating it yields CASSQAGVNTGELFF.

This chain connects TRBV7-2 to TRBJ2-1; no reliable D call. Germline V gives CDR1 SGHTA, CDR2 FQGNSA. V shed 1 base and J shed 8 bases, with 6 bases lying between them. The CDR3 has 12 residues. As DNA, the CDR3 is TGTGCCAGCAGCTTAGAATCTCATGAGCAGTTCTTC. Translated: CASSLESHEQFF.